A single T cell receptor beta chain is shown here with its context. The data originate from a study of CD8 T cells in Susac syndrome. A quantity of about 0.45 to 1 ug RNA underwent reverse transcription using random hexamers. Via MiXCR, TCRdb re-called the immunoSEQ multiplex PCR reads, giving one row per CDR3 protein. In the table there are roughly 200,000 distinct CDR3 sequences, 95% of which are singletons. CDR1 SGHRS and CDR2 YFSETQ come from the germline V gene. The V gene end was trimmed by 4 bases and the J gene end by 4 bases; junction bases not matched to a gene: 11. The CDR3 covers 16 residues. The multiple sclerosis controls comprised treatment-naive patients whose relapsing-remitting disease was stable or active.

The sample was CD4+ T cells from PBMCs. This sequence originates from a human donor with multiple sclerosis. The chain employs TRBV5-1 and TRBJ2-7; 10 bases align to TRBD1. The CDR3 is CASSPRPGQGQYEQYF. CDR3 nucleotides: TGCGCCAGCAGCCCCCGGCCGGGACAGGGGCAGTACGAGCAGTACTTC.